This T cell receptor beta chain comes out of a study of cytomegalovirus exposure and HLA in healthy donors. About the research overall: Unique TCRs from HLA-typed donors, 80 million to 100 million of them, were held in an early data release. Regarding the study as a whole: Associated with cytomegalovirus, according to the listing, were 170 or so TCR beta chains.

This cohort consisted of healthy bone marrow donors. PCR primers comprised 60 Vbeta and 13 Jbeta primers. Sequencing used immunoSEQ multiplex PCR; TCRdb keeps in-frame clones, though not all of them. The data hold roughly 140,000 clones, with just under 65% observed a single time. This clone was found a few times. As yet, its antigen is unknown. Trimming took off 4 bases at V and 0 bases at J, with 10 bases between the two ends. Germline V CDR1 and CDR2: LGHNA, YNFKEQ. There are 15 residues in the CDR3. Specimen: PBMCs. The clonotype originates from a woman in her sixties or seventies in good health and CMV-seropositive. The J gene is TRBJ2-1, the V gene TRBV4-2; D gene unclear. CDR3 nucleotides: TGTGCCAGCAGCCTGAGCACTGACTCCTACAATGAGCAGTTCTTC. It specifies CASSLSTDSYNEQFF.